The clone carrying this T cell receptor (beta chain) was counted many times. Trimming removed 6 bases from V and 2 bases from J, with 17 bases in between. The CDR3 consists of 14 residues. Germline CDR1 reads DFQATT; CDR2 reads SNEGSKA (reference sequence). Via MiXCR, TCRdb re-called the RT-PCR reads, giving one row per CDR3 protein. The data contain around 700,000 distinct CDR3 sequences, 12% to 15% of them singletons. This rearrangement joins TRBV20-1 to TRBJ2-7; D remains unclear. Sequenced: memory CD4+ T cells from blood. This sequence was found in a female donor in good health, serving as a healthy control. CDR3 loop: CSALRPAGPYEQYF. DNA for the CDR3: TGCAGTGCGCTGAGACCGGCAGGCCCCTACGAGCAGTACTTC.